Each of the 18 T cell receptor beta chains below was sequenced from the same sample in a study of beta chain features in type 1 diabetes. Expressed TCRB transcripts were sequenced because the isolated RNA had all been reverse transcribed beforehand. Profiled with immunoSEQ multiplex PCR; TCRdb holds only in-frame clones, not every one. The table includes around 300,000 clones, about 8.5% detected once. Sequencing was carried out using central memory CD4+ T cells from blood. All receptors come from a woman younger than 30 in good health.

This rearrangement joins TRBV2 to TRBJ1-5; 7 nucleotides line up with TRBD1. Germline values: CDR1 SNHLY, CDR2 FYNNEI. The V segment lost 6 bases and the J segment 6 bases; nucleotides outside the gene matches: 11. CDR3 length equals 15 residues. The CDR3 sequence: CASSVQGQFSQPQHF. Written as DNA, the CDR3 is TGTGCCAGCAGCGTACAGGGGCAGTTTAGTCAGCCCCAGCATTTT.

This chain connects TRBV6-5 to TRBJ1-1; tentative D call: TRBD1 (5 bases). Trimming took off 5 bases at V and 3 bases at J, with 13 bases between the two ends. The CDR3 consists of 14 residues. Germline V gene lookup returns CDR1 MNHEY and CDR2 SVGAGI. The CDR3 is CASSKTRADTEAFF. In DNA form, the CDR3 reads TGTGCCAGCAGTAAGACCAGGGCAGACACTGAAGCTTTCTTT.

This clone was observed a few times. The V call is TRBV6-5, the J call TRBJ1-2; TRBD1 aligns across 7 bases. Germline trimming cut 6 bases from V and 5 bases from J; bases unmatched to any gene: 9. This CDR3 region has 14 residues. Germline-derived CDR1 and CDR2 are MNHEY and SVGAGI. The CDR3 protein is CASRRDSGSYGYTF. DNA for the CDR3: TGTGCCAGCAGGAGGGACAGCGGATCTTATGGCTACACCTTC.

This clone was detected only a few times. The CDR3 DNA reads TGTGCCTGGAGTGTAAGGCCCCCGGGAGGCTATGGCTACACCTTC. As protein: CAWSVRPPGGYGYTF. The chain recombines TRBV30 with TRBJ1-2; D unresolved. Trimming took off 0 bases at V and 4 bases at J, with 15 bases between the two ends. CDR1 is GTSNPN and CDR2 is SVGIG in the germline V gene (reference sequence). This CDR3 has 15 amino acids.

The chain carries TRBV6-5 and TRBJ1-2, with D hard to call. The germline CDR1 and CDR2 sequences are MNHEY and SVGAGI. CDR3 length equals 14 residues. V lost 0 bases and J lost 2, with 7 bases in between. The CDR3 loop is CASSYSFGNYGYTF. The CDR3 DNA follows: TGTGCCAGCAGTTACTCGTTCGGGAACTATGGCTACACCTTC.

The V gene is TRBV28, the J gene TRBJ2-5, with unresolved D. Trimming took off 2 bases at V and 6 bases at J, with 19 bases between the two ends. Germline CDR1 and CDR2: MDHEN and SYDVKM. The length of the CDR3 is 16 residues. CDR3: CASSLIGLREEKTQYF. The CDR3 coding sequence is TGTGCCAGCAGTTTAATCGGGCTACGAGAAGAAAAGACCCAGTACTTC.

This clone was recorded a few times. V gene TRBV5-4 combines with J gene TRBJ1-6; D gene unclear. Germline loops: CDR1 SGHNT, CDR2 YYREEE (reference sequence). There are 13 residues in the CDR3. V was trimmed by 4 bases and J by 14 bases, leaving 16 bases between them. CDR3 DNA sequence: TGTGCCAGCAGCCCACCCAATTTGGAGGCCCTCCACTTT. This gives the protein CASSPPNLEALHF.

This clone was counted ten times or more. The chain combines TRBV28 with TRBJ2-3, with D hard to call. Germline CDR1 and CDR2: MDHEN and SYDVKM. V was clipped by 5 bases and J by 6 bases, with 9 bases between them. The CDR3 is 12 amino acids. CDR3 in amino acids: CASSLSRDTQYF. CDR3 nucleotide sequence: TGTGCCAGCAGTCTTTCCAGGGATACGCAGTATTTT. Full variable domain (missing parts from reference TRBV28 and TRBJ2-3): DVKVTQSSRYLVKRTGEKVFLECVQDMDHENMFWYRQDPGLGLRLIYFSYDVKMKEKGDIPEGYSVSREKKERFSLILESASTNQTSMYLCASSLSRDTQYFGPGTRLTVL.

CDR3 sequence (DNA): TGTGCCAGCAGCTCCACCGGGGCTACCGGGGAGCTGTTTTTT. This gives the protein CASSSTGATGELFF. V gene TRBV7-3 combines with J gene TRBJ2-2; D is possibly TRBD1 or TRBD2 (5 bases each). Trimming cost V 4 bases and J 5 bases, with 11 bases left between them. Germline V lookup: CDR1 SGHTA, CDR2 FQGTGA. This CDR3 has 14 amino acids.

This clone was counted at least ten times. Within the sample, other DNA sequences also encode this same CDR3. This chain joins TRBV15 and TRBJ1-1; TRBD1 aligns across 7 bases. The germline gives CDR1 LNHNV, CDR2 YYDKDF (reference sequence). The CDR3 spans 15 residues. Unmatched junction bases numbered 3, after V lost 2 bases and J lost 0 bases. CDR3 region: CATSRPGTVNTEAFF. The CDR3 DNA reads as TGTGCCACCAGCAGACCCGGGACAGTGAACACTGAAGCTTTCTTT.

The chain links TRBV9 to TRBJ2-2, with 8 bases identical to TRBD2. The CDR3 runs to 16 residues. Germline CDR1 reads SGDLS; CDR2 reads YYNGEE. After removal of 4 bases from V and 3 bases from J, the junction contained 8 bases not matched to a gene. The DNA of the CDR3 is TGTGCCAGCAGCCCCACCGGGGGGGCGGACACCGGGGAGCTGTTTTTT. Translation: CASSPTGGADTGELFF.

CDR3 DNA: TGCGCCAGCAGCACCGGGACAGGGGGCGGGCAAGAGACCCAGTACTTC. It encodes CASSTGTGGGQETQYF. This chain connects TRBV5-1 to TRBJ2-5, with 12 nucleotides matching TRBD1. Per the germline V gene, CDR1 is SGHRS and CDR2 is YFSETQ. The CDR3 contains 16 residues. V lost 4 bases and J lost 2; bases outside the gene matches: 6.

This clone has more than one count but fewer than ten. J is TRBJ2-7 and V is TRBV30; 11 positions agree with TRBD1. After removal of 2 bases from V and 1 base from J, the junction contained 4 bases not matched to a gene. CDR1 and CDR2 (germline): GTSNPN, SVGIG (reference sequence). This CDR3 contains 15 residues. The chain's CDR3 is CAWSPGQGVSYEQYF. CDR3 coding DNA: TGTGCCTGGAGTCCGGGACAGGGGGTTTCCTACGAGCAGTACTTC.

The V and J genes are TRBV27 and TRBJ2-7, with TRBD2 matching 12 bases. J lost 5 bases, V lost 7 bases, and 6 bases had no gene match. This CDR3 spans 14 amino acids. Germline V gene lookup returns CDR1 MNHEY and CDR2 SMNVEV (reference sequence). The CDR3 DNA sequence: TGTGCCAGCACGAGACTAGCGGGAGTCGACGAGCAGTACTTC. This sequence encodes CASTRLAGVDEQYF.

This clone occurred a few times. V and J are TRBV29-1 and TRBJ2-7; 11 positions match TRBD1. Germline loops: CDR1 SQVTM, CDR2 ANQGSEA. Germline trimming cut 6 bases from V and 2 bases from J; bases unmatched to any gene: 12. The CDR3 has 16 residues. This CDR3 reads CSVLPGQGVKAYEQYF. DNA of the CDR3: TGCAGCGTCTTACCGGGACAGGGGGTAAAGGCCTACGAGCAGTACTTC.

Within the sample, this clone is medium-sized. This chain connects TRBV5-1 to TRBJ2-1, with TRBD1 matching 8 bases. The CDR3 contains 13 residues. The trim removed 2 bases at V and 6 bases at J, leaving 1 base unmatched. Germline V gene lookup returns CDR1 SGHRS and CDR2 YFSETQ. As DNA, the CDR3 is TGCGCCAGCAGCTTCGGACAGGGCAATGAGCAGTTCTTC. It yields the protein CASSFGQGNEQFF. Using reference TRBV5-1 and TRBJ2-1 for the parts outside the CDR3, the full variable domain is KAGVTQTPRYLIKTRGQQVTLSCSPISGHRSVSWYQQTPGQGLQFLFEYFSETQRNKGNFPGRFSGRQFSNSRSEMNVSTLELGDSALYLCASSFGQGNEQFFGPGTRLTVL.

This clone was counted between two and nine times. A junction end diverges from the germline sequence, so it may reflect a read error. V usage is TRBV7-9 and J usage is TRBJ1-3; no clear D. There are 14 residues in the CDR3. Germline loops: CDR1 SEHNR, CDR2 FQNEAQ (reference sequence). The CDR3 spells CASSRTVSGNTIYF. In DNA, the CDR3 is TGTGCCAGCAGCCGGACGGTCTCTGGAAACACCATATACTTT.

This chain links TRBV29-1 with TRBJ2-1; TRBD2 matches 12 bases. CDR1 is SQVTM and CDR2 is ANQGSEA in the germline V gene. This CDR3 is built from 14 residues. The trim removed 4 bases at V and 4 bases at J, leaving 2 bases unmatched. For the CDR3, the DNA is TGCAGCGTTGTAGGGACTAGCGGGTACAATGAGCAGTTCTTC. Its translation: CSVVGTSGYNEQFF.